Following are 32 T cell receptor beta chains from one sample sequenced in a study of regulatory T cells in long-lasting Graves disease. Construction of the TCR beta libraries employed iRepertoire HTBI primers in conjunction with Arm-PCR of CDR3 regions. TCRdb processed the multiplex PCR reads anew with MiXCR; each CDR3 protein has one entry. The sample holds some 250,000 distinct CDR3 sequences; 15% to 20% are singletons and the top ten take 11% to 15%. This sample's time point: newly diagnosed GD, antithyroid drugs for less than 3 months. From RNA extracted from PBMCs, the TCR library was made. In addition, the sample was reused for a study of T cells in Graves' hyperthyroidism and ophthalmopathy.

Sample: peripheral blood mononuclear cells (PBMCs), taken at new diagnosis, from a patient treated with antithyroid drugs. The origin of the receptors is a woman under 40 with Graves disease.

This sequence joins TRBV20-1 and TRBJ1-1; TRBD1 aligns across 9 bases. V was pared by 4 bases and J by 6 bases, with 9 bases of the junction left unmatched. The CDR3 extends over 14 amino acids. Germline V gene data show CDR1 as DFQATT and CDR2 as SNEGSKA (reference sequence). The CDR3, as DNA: TGCAGTGCTATACCACAGGGGGCGGGTTCTGAAGCTTTCTTT. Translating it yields CSAIPQGAGSEAFF.

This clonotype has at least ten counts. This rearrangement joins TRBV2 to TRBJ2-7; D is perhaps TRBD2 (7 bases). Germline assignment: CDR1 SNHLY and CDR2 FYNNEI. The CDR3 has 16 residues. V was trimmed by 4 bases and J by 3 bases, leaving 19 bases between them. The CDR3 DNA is TGTGCCAGCAGTGCCTGGAAGGGGGGGGGGGGCTACGAGCAGTACTTC. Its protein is CASSAWKGGGGYEQYF.

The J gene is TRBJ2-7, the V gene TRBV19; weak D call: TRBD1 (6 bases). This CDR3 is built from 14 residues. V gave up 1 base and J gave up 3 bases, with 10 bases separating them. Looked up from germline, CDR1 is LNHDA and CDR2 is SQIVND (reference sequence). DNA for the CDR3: TGTGCCAGTAGTATAGGGGAAGGGGGCTACGAGCAGTACTTC. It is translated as CASSIGEGGYEQYF.

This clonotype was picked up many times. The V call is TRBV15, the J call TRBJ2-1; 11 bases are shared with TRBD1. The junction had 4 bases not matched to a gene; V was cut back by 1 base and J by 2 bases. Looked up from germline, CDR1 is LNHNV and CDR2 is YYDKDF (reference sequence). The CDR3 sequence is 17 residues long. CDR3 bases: TGTGCCACCAGCAGAGGACCGGGACAGGGGGCCTACAATGAGCAGTTCTTC. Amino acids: CATSRGPGQGAYNEQFF.

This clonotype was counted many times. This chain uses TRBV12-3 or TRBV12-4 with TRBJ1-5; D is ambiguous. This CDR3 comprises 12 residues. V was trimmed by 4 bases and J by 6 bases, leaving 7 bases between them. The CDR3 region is CASSYRGQPQHF. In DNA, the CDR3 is TGTGCCAGCAGTTACAGAGGTCAGCCCCAGCATTTT.

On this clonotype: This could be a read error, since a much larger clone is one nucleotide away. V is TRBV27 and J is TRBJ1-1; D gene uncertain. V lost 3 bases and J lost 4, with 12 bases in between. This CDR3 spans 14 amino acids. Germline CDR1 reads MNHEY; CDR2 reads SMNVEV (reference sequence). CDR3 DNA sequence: TGTGCCAGCAGTTTGGGTGGCCCGGGCACTGAAGCTTTCTTT. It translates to CASSLGGPGTEAFF.

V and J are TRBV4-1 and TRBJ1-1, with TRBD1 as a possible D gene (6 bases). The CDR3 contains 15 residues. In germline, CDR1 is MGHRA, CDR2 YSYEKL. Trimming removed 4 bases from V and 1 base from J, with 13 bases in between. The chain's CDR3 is CASSLSGERNTEAFF. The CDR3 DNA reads TGCGCCAGCAGCCTTTCAGGGGAGCGGAACACTGAAGCTTTCTTT.

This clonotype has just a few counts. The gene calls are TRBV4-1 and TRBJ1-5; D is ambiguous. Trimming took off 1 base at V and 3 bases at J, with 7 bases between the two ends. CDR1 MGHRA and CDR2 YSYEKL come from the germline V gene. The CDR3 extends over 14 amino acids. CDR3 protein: CASSQVLINQPQHF. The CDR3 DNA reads TGCGCCAGCAGCCAAGTTCTTATCAATCAGCCCCAGCATTTT.

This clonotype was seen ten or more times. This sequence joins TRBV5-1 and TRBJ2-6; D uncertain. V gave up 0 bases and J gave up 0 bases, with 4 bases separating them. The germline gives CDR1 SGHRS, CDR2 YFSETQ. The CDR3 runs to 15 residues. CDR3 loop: CASSLVLSGANVLTF. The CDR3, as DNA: TGCGCCAGCAGCTTGGTCCTCTCTGGGGCCAACGTCCTGACTTTC. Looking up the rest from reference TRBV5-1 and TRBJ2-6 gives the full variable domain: KAGVTQTPRYLIKTRGQQVTLSCSPISGHRSVSWYQQTPGQGLQFLFEYFSETQRNKGNFPGRFSGRQFSNSRSEMNVSTLELGDSALYLCASSLVLSGANVLTFGAGSRLTVL.

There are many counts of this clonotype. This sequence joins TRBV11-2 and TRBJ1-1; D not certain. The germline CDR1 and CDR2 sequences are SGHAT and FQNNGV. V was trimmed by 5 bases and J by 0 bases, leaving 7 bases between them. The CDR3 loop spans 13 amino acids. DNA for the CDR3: TGTGCCAGCAGCAAGACCGTGAACACTGAAGCTTTCTTT. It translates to CASSKTVNTEAFF.

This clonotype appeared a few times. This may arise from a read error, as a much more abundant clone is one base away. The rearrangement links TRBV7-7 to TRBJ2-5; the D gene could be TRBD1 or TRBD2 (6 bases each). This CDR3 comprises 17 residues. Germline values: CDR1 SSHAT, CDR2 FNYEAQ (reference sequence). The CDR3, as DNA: TGTGCTAGCAGCTTAGTCCGGGGGCAGGGAAACCGAGAGACCCAGTACTTC. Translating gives CASSLVRGQGNRETQYF.

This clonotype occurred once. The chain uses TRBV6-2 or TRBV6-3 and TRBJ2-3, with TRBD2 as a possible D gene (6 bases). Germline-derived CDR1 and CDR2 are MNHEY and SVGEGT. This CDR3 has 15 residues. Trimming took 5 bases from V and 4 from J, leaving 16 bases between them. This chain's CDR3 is CASSERAAGPDTQYF. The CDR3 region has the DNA TGTGCCAGCAGTGAACGGGCGGCGGGGCCAGATACGCAGTATTTT.

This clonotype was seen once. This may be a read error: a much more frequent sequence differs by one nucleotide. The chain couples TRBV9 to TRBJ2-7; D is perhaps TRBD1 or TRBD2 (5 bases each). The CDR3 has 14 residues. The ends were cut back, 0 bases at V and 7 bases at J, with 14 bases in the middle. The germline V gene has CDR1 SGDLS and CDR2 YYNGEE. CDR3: CASSVVRDGNEQYF. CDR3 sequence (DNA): TGTGCCAGCAGCGTAGTCCGGGACGGCAATGAGCAGTACTTC. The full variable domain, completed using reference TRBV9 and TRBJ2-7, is DSGVTQTPKHLITATGQRVTLRCSPRSGDLSVYWYQQSLDQGLQFLIQYYNGEERAKGNILERFSAQQFPDLHSELNLSSLELGDSALYFCASSVVRDGNEQYFGPGTRLTVT.

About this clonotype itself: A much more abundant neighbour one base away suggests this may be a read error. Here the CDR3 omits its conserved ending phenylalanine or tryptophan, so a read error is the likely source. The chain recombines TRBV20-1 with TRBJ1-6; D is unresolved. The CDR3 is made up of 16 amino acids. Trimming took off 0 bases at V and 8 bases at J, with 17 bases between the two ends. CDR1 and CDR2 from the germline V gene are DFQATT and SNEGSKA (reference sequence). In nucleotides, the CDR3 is TGCAGTGCTAGAGAAGTTGGCTGGGAGGTATATTCACCCCTCCACCTT. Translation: CSAREVGWEVYSPLHL.

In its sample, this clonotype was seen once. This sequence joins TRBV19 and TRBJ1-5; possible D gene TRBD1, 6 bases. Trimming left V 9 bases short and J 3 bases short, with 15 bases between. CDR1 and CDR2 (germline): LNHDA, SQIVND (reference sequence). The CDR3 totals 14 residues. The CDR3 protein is CASQRGANNQPQHF. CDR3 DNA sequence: TGTGCCAGCCAGCGGGGGGCCAACAATCAGCCCCAGCATTTT.

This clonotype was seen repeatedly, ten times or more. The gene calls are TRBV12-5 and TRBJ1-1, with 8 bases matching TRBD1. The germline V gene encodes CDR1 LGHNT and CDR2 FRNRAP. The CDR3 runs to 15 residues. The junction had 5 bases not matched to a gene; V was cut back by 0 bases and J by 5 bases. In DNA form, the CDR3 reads TGTGCTAGTGGTTTGGTCAGGGGGCCCCAGACTGAAGCTTTCTTT. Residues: CASGLVRGPQTEAFF.

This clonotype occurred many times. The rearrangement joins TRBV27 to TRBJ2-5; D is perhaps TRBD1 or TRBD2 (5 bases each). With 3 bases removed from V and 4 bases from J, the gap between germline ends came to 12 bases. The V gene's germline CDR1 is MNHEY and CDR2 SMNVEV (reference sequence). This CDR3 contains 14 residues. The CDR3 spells CASSLESRGETQYF. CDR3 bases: TGTGCCAGCAGTTTGGAGTCGAGGGGAGAGACCCAGTACTTC.

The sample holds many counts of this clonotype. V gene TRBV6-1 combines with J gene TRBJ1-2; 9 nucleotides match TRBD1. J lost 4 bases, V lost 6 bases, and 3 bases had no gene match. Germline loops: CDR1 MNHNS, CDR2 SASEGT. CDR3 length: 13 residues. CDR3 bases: TGTGCCAGCAGAGCGGGACAGGGCTATGGCTACACCTTC. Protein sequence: CASRAGQGYGYTF.

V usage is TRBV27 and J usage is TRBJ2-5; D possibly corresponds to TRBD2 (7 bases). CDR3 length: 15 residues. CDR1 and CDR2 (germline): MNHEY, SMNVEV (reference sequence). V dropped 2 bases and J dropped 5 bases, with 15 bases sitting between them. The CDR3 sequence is CASSLGRGRVETQYF. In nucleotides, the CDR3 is TGTGCCAGCAGTTTAGGGCGGGGGCGAGTGGAGACCCAGTACTTC.

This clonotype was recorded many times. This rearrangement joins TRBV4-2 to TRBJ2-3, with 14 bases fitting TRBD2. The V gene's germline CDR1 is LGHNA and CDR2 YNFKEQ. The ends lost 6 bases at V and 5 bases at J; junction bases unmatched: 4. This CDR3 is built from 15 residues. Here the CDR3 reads CASRPTSGGGDTQYF. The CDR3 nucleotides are TGTGCCAGCAGACCGACTAGCGGGGGGGGAGATACGCAGTATTTT.

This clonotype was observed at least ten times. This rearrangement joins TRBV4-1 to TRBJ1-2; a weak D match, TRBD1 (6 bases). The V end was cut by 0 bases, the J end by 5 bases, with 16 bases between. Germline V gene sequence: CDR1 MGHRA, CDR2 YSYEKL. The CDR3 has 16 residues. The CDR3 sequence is CASSQDITGKGYGYTF. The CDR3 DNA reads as TGCGCCAGCAGCCAAGATATCACAGGGAAGGGATATGGCTACACCTTC.

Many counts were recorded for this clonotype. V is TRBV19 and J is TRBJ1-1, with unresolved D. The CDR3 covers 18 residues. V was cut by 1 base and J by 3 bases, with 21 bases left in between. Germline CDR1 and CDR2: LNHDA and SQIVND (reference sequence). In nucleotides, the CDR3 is TGTGCCAGTAGTATAGTTGGGGTAGTACAGCGGGATCACACTGAAGCTTTCTTT. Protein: CASSIVGVVQRDHTEAFF.

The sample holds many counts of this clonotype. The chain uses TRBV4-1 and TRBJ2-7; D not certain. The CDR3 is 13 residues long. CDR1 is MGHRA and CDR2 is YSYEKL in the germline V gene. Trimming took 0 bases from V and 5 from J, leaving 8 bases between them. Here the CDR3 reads CASSQDRPHEQYF. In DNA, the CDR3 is TGCGCCAGCAGCCAAGACAGGCCGCACGAGCAGTACTTC.

CDR3 sequence (DNA): TGCGCCAGCAGCCACCTGGGCAATCCCGACGGGCAGTACTTC. The encoded protein is CASSHLGNPDGQYF. The gene calls are TRBV4-1 and TRBJ2-7; D unclear. Trimming removed 3 bases at V and 9 bases at J, with 18 bases between. The CDR3 extends over 14 amino acids. Germline CDR1 and CDR2: MGHRA and YSYEKL.

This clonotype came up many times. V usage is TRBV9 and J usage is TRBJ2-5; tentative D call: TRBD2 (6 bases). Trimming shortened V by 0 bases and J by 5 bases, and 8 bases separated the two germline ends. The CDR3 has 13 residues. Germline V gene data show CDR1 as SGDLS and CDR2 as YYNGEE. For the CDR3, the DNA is TGTGCCAGCAGCGTAGGACTAGGGGAGACCCAGTACTTC. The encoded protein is CASSVGLGETQYF.

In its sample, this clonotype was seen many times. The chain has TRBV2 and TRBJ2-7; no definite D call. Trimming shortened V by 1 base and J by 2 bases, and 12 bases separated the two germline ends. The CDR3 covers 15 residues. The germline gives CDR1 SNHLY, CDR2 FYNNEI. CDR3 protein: CASSEVLGFTYEQYF. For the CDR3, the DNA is TGTGCCAGCAGTGAAGTGTTGGGTTTCACCTACGAGCAGTACTTC.

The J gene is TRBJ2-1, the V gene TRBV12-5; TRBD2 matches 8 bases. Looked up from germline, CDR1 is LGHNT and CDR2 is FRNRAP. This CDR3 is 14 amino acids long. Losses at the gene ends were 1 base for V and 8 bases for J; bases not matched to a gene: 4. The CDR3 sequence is CASGLAGGSDEQFF. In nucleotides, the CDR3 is TGTGCTAGTGGTTTGGCGGGGGGGAGCGATGAGCAGTTCTTC.

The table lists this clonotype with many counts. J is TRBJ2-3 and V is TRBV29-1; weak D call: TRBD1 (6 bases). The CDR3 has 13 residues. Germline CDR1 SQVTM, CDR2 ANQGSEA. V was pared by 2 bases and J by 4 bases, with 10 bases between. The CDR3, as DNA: TGCAGCGTTGAAAGAGGGGGAGCAGATACGCAGTATTTT. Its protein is CSVERGGADTQYF.

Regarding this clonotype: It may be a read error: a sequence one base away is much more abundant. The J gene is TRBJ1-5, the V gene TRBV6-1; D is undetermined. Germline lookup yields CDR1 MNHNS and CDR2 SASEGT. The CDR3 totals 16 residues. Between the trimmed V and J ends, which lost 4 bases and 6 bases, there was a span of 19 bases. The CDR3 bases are TGTGCCAGCAGTGGATATCCCCCGGGTATTAGTCAGCCCCAGCATTTT. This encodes CASSGYPPGISQPQHF.

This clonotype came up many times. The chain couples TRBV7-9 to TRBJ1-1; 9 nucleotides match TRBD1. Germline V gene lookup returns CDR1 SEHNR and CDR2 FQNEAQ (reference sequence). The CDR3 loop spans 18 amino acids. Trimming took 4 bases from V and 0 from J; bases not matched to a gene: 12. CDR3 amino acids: CASSSPGTGLPMNTEAFF. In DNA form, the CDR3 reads TGTGCCAGCAGCTCACCAGGGACAGGGCTCCCAATGAACACTGAAGCTTTCTTT.

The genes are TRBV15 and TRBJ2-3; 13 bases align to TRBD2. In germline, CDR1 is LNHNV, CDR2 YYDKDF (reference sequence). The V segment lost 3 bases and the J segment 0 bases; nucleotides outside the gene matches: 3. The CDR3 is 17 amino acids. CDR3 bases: TGTGCCACCAGCAGCGGGACTAGCGGGGCTAGCACAGATACGCAGTATTTT. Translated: CATSSGTSGASTDTQYF.

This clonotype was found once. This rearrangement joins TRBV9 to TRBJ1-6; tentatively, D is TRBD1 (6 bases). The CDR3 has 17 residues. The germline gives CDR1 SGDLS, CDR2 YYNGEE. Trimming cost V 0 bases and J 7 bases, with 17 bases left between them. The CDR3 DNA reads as TGTGCCAGCAGCGTAGACGGTGGGACATCTGAGAATTCACCCCTCCACTTT. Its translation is CASSVDGGTSENSPLHF.